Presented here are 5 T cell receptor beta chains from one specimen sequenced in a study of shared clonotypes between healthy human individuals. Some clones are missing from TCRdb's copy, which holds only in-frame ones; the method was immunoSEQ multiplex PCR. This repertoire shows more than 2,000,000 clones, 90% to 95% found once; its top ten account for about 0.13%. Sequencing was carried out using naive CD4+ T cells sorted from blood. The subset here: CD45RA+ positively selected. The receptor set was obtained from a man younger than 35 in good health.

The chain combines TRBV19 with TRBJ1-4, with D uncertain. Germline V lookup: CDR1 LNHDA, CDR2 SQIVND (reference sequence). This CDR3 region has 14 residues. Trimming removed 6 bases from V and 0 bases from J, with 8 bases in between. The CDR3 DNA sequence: TGTGCCAGTAGCTTCAGCGCAACTAATGAAAAACTGTTTTTT. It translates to CASSFSATNEKLFF.

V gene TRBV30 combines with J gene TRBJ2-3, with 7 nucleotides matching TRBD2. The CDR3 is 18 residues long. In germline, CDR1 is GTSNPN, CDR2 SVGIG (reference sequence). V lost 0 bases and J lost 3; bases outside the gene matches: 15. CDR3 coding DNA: TGTGCCTGGAGTGTGTACGTGAGGGAGGGCCGTAGGACAGATACGCAGTATTTT. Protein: CAWSVYVREGRRTDTQYF. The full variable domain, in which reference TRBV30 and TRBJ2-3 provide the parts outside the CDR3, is SQTIHQWPATLVQPVGSPLSLECTVEGTSNPNLYWYRQAAGRGLQLLFYSVGIGQISSEVPQNLSASRPQDRQFILSSKKLLLSDSGFYLCAWSVYVREGRRTDTQYFGPGTRLTVL.

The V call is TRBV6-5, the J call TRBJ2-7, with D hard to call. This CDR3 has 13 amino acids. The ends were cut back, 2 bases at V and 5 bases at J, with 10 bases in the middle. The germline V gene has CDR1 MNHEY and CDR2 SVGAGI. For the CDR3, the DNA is TGTGCCAGCAGTTACCGAGCGTTGGACGAGCAGTACTTC. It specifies CASSYRALDEQYF.

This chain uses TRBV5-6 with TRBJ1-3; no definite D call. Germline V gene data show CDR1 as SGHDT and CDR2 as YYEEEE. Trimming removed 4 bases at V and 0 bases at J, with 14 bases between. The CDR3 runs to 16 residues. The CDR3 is CASSPLQANSGNTIYF. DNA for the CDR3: TGTGCCAGCAGCCCCCTTCAGGCCAACTCTGGAAACACCATATATTTT.

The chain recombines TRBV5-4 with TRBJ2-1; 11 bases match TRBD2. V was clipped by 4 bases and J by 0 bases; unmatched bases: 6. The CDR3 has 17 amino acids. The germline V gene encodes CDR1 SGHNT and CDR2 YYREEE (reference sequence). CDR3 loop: CASSGGTSGSSYNEQFF. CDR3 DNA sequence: TGTGCCAGCAGCGGGGGGACTAGCGGCAGCTCCTACAATGAGCAGTTCTTC.